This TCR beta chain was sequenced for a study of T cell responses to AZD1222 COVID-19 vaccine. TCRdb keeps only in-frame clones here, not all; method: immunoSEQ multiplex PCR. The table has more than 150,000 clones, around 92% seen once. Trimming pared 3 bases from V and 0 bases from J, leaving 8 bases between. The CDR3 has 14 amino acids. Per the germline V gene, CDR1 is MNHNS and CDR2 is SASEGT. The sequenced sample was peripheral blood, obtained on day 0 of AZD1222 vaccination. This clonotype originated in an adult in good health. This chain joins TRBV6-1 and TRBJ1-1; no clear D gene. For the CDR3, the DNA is TGTGCCAGCAGTGAGGGAGTTATGAACACTGAAGCTTTCTTT. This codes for CASSEGVMNTEAFF.